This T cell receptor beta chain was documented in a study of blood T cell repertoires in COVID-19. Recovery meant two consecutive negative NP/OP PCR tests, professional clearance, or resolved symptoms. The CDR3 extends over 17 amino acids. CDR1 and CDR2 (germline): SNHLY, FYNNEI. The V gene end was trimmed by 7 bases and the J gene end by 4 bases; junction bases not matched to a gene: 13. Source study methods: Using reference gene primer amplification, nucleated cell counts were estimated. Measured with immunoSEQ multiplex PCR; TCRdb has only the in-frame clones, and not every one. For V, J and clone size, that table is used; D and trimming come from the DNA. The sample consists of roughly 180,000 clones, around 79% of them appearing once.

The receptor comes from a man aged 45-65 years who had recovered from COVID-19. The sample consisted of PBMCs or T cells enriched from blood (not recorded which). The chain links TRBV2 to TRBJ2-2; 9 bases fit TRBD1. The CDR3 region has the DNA TGTGCCAGCACTCCCGGGACAGGGACGTTAAGCACCGGGGAGCTGTTTTTT. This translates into CASTPGTGTLSTGELFF.